The next 24 T cell receptor beta chains were all read from a single sample in a study of shared clonotypes between healthy human individuals. The method was immunoSEQ multiplex PCR; TCRdb's version includes in-frame clones alone and lacks a portion of them. This sample carries roughly 1.5 million clones, around 98% of them seen once, and the ten largest clones take 0.4% to 0.45%. Sample: naive CD4+ T cells sorted from blood. Subset specified: CD45RA+ positively selected. Receptors were obtained from a young man in good health.

The chain recombines TRBV5-1 with TRBJ2-3, with TRBD1 as a possible D gene (5 bases). Germline loops: CDR1 SGHRS, CDR2 YFSETQ. The V end was cut by 2 bases, the J end by 0 bases, with 10 bases between. The CDR3 is made up of 15 amino acids. The CDR3 here is CASSLTGASTDTQYF. In nucleotides, the CDR3 is TGCGCCAGCAGCTTAACAGGAGCTAGCACAGATACGCAGTATTTT.

This chain joins TRBV27 and TRBJ1-5; D unclear. This CDR3 spans 14 amino acids. The germline V and J ends were trimmed by 0 bases and 5 bases, with 8 bases remaining between them. The germline gives CDR1 MNHEY, CDR2 SMNVEV (reference sequence). The CDR3 DNA is TGTGCCAGCAGTTTATCCCCGGGCTATCAGCCCCAGCATTTT. Translating gives CASSLSPGYQPQHF.

The J gene is TRBJ1-1, the V gene TRBV5-1; 8 bases fit TRBD1. The CDR3 consists of 14 residues. V gave up 3 bases and J gave up 1 base; unmatched junction bases: 2. The V gene's germline CDR1 is SGHRS and CDR2 YFSETQ. CDR3 coding DNA: TGCGCCAGCAGCTGGGGACAGGAGAACACTGAAGCTTTCTTT. The encoded protein is CASSWGQENTEAFF. Variable domain in full (rest from reference TRBV5-1 and TRBJ1-1): KAGVTQTPRYLIKTRGQQVTLSCSPISGHRSVSWYQQTPGQGLQFLFEYFSETQRNKGNFPGRFSGRQFSNSRSEMNVSTLELGDSALYLCASSWGQENTEAFFGQGTRLTVV.

This clone came up once. The rearrangement joins TRBV11-2 to TRBJ2-7; 10 bases align to TRBD2. Germline V gives CDR1 SGHAT, CDR2 FQNNGV. The junction had 10 bases not matched to a gene; V was cut back by 1 base and J by 4 bases. The CDR3 consists of 17 residues. CDR3 in amino acids: CASSLAATSGTLYEQYF. The CDR3 region has the DNA TGTGCCAGCAGCTTAGCCGCAACTAGCGGGACTTTATACGAGCAGTACTTC.

The J gene is TRBJ2-3, the V gene TRBV2, with 13 bases identical to TRBD2. With 5 bases clipped from V and 1 base from J, the junction kept 3 bases outside the gene matches. The CDR3 extends over 16 amino acids. Germline V gene lookup returns CDR1 SNHLY and CDR2 FYNNEI. CDR3 DNA sequence: TGTGCCAGCAGTAGGACTAGCGGGAGCCGCACAGATACGCAGTATTTT. Translating it yields CASSRTSGSRTDTQYF.

The chain uses TRBV25-1 and TRBJ2-5, with 9 bases matching TRBD1. This CDR3 is built from 15 residues. V lost 4 bases, J lost 4 bases, and 7 bases stayed unmatched. Germline CDR1 reads MGHDK; CDR2 reads SYGVNS. The CDR3 protein is CASSGSQGAGETQYF. CDR3 nucleotides: TGTGCCAGCAGTGGGTCACAGGGGGCGGGAGAGACCCAGTACTTC.

The CDR3 DNA sequence: TGCGCCAGCAGCTTGCGGATAGCGACAAATCTCGGGGGCGAGCAGTACTTC. As protein: CASSLRIATNLGGEQYF. This chain joins TRBV5-1 and TRBJ2-7, with D maybe TRBD2 (6 bases). CDR3 length: 17 residues. V was pared by 1 base and J by 6 bases, with 23 bases between. Germline values: CDR1 SGHRS, CDR2 YFSETQ.

As concerns this clone: Other DNA sequences in the sample encode the same CDR3. The rearrangement links TRBV19 to TRBJ1-3, with a weak D call TRBD1 (5 bases). The CDR3 runs 14 residues. Trimming cost V 3 bases and J 0 bases, with 6 bases left between them. Germline loops: CDR1 LNHDA, CDR2 SQIVND (reference sequence). This CDR3 is CASSIRGSGNTIYF. CDR3 coding DNA: TGTGCCAGTAGTATTAGGGGCTCTGGAAACACCATATATTTT.

The chain joins TRBV5-1 to TRBJ2-7, with 11 bases identical to TRBD2. The CDR3 has 17 amino acids. CDR1 is SGHRS, CDR2 YFSETQ, per germline. With 0 bases clipped from V and 2 bases from J, the junction kept 7 bases outside the gene matches. CDR3 amino acids: CASSLGPLAGDTYEQYF. The CDR3 DNA reads as TGCGCCAGCAGCTTGGGACCACTAGCGGGAGATACCTACGAGCAGTACTTC.

The chain couples TRBV30 to TRBJ2-1; D is unclear. The germline gives CDR1 GTSNPN, CDR2 SVGIG (reference sequence). The V gene lost 0 bases and the J gene lost 15 bases, with 15 bases spanning the gap. CDR3 length: 12 amino acids. The CDR3: CAWSVVSRSPFF. The DNA of the CDR3 is TGTGCCTGGAGTGTTGTCAGCCGTTCTCCGTTCTTC.

This sequence joins TRBV29-1 and TRBJ2-2, with D unclear. This CDR3 has 16 amino acids. Germline V gene lookup returns CDR1 SQVTM and CDR2 ANQGSEA. V lost 4 bases and J 0 bases, leaving 15 bases between the germline ends. CDR3 residues: CSVGFVRFANTGELFF. The CDR3 DNA sequence: TGCAGCGTTGGCTTTGTGCGTTTTGCGAACACCGGGGAGCTGTTTTTT.

V gene TRBV19 combines with J gene TRBJ2-5; 7 bases match TRBD2. This CDR3 has 14 residues. CDR1 LNHDA and CDR2 SQIVND come from the germline V gene (reference sequence). With V trimmed by 5 bases and J by 2 bases, 5 bases remained unmatched. The CDR3 region is CASSPVGGQETQYF. DNA of the CDR3: TGTGCCAGTAGTCCCGTCGGGGGGCAAGAGACCCAGTACTTC. Supplemented by reference TRBV19 and TRBJ2-5, the full variable domain reads DGGITQSPKYLFRKEGQNVTLSCEQNLNHDAMYWYRQDPGQGLRLIYYSQIVNDFQKGDIAEGYSVSREKKESFPLTVTSAQKNPTAFYLCASSPVGGQETQYFGPGTRLLVL.

The rearrangement joins TRBV18 to TRBJ1-1; 9 positions agree with TRBD1. J lost 4 bases, V lost 6 bases, and 6 bases had no gene match. Germline lookup yields CDR1 KGHSH and CDR2 LQKENI. This CDR3 contains 14 residues. The CDR3 coding sequence is TGTGCCAGCTCGCAACGGACAGGGGTCACTGAAGCTTTCTTT. It specifies CASSQRTGVTEAFF. Using reference TRBV18 and TRBJ1-1 for the parts outside the CDR3, the full variable domain is NAGVMQNPRHLVRRRGQEARLRCSPMKGHSHVYWYRQLPEEGLKFMVYLQKENIIDESGMPKERFSAEFPKEGPSILRIQQVVRGDSAAYFCASSQRTGVTEAFFGQGTRLTVV.

The J gene is TRBJ2-7, the V gene TRBV7-2, with D possibly TRBD2 on 5 matching bases. Germline V CDR1 and CDR2: SGHTA, FQGNSA. Between the trimmed V and J ends, which lost 5 bases and 0 bases, there was a span of 14 bases. This CDR3 spans 15 amino acids. The CDR3 DNA follows: TGTGCCAGCAGCCTGGAGATAGGGAGCTCCTACGAGCAGTACTTC. Its translation is CASSLEIGSSYEQYF.

V and J are TRBV27 and TRBJ2-7; 8 positions agree with TRBD1. The ends lost 2 bases at V and 7 bases at J; junction bases unmatched: 4. The CDR3 is 13 residues long. CDR1 and CDR2 (germline): MNHEY, SMNVEV (reference sequence). CDR3 residues: CASSLGQGGEQYF. DNA of the CDR3: TGTGCCAGCAGTTTAGGACAGGGCGGAGAGCAGTACTTC.

V and J are TRBV11-2 and TRBJ1-2, with D hard to call. V gave up 5 bases and J gave up 7 bases, with 14 bases separating them. This CDR3 is 13 amino acids long. Germline values: CDR1 SGHAT, CDR2 FQNNGV. As DNA, the CDR3 is TGTGCCAGCAGCCAAACAAAAGTCGGTGGCTACACCTTC. As protein: CASSQTKVGGYTF.

The V gene is TRBV28, the J gene TRBJ1-5, with D hard to call. V was pared by 6 bases and J by 7 bases, with 10 bases between. Germline CDR1 reads MDHEN; CDR2 reads SYDVKM. The CDR3 contains 12 residues. In DNA form, the CDR3 reads TGTGCCAGCAGCGATGCATACCAGCCCCAGCATTTT. Translation: CASSDAYQPQHF.

Turning to this clone: Distinct nucleotide sequences in the sample also encode this CDR3. The CDR3 sequence: CAWSVGLVGEQYF. The DNA of the CDR3 is TGTGCCTGGAGTGTAGGTCTAGTGGGCGAGCAGTACTTC. The chain uses TRBV30 and TRBJ2-7; D not certain. Trimming took 0 bases from V and 6 from J, leaving 12 bases between them. The CDR3 sequence is 13 residues long. CDR1 is GTSNPN, CDR2 SVGIG, per germline (reference sequence). Complete variable domain (other parts from reference TRBV30 and TRBJ2-7): SQTIHQWPATLVQPVGSPLSLECTVEGTSNPNLYWYRQAAGRGLQLLFYSVGIGQISSEVPQNLSASRPQDRQFILSSKKLLLSDSGFYLCAWSVGLVGEQYFGPGTRLTVT.

This chain connects TRBV5-1 to TRBJ1-5, with no clear D. Trimming removed 0 bases at V and 5 bases at J, with 12 bases between. The germline gives CDR1 SGHRS, CDR2 YFSETQ. This CDR3 is 15 amino acids long. CDR3 nucleotide sequence: TGCGCCAGCAGCTTGGACAGTCCGGGCCATCAGCCCCAGCATTTT. Amino acid sequence: CASSLDSPGHQPQHF.

This clone came up once. Other DNA sequences in this specimen translate into the identical CDR3. The chain is built from TRBV6-1 and TRBJ2-7; perhaps TRBD2 as D (5 bases). V was shortened by 1 base and J by 2 bases, with 9 bases between the two germline ends. Germline CDR1 and CDR2: MNHNS and SASEGT. This CDR3 spans 14 amino acids. CDR3 coding DNA: TGTGCCAGCAGTGAAGAAGGAGGTCCCTACGAGCAGTACTTC. Protein product: CASSEEGGPYEQYF.

The chain uses TRBV6-1 and TRBJ1-1; D is uncertain. This CDR3 contains 13 residues. CDR1 MNHNS and CDR2 SASEGT come from the germline V gene. V was trimmed by 6 bases and J by 3 bases, leaving 11 bases between them. The CDR3 region has the DNA TGTGCCAGCAGCCTCAGTAGGTACACTGAAGCTTTCTTT. Protein sequence: CASSLSRYTEAFF.

The rearrangement links TRBV7-8 to TRBJ1-2, with D tentatively TRBD1 (5 bases). The CDR3 totals 12 residues. V dropped 1 base and J dropped 7 bases, with 7 bases sitting between them. Germline CDR1 SGHVS, CDR2 FQNEAQ. CDR3 nucleotide sequence: TGTGCCAGCAGCTTAGATAGGGGTGGCTACACCTTC. This translates into CASSLDRGGYTF.

The J gene is TRBJ1-5, the V gene TRBV19; the D is unclear. CDR1 is LNHDA, CDR2 SQIVND, per germline (reference sequence). This CDR3 is 12 amino acids long. The germline V and J ends were trimmed by 6 bases and 8 bases, with 11 bases remaining between them. CDR3 amino acids: CASSTRKKPQHF. In nucleotides, the CDR3 is TGTGCCAGTAGCACCCGGAAGAAGCCCCAGCATTTT.

This chain uses TRBV7-8 with TRBJ1-5; D is perhaps TRBD1 (6 bases). Germline-derived CDR1 and CDR2 are SGHVS and FQNEAQ. V was trimmed by 5 bases and J by 4 bases, leaving 12 bases between them. This CDR3 spans 14 amino acids. CDR3 sequence reads: CASSEDSLNQPQHF. CDR3 nucleotide sequence: TGTGCCAGCAGCGAGGACAGTTTGAATCAGCCCCAGCATTTT.